The present TCR beta chain was sequenced within a study of control samples from healthy donors and cancer patients. TCRdb's table, derived via immunoSEQ multiplex PCR, lists solely in-frame clones and lacks some. The repertoire holds under 200,000 clones, with around nine tenths as singletons. The V gene's germline CDR1 is SEHNR and CDR2 FQNEAQ (reference sequence). The CDR3 spans 12 residues. Trimming took 1 base from V and 4 from J, leaving 2 bases between them. The chain employs TRBV7-9 and TRBJ2-1; D remains unclear. Sample: blood. This sequence was found in a woman aged 25 to 39 in good health. The CDR3 DNA reads as TGTGCCAGCAGCTTAGATTACAATGAGCAGTTCTTC. Protein product: CASSLDYNEQFF.